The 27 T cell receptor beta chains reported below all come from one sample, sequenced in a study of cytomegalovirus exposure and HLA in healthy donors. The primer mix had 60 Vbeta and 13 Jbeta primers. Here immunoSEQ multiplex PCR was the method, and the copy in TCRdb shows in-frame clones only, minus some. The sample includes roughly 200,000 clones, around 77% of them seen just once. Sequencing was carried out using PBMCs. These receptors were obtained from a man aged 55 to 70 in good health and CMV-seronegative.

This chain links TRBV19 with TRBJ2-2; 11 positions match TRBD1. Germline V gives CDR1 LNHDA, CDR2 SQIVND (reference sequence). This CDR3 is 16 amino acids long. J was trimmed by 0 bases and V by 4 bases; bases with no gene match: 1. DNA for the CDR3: TGTGCCAGTAGTAAGGGACAGGGGGCGAACACCGGGGAGCTGTTTTTT. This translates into CASSKGQGANTGELFF.

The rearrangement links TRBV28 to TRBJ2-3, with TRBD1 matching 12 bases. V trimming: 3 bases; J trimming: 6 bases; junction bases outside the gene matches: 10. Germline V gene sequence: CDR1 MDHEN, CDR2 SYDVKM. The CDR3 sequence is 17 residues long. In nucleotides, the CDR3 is TGTGCCAGCAGTTTCAGATCCGGGACAGGGGGCTTCGATACGCAGTATTTT. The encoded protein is CASSFRSGTGGFDTQYF.

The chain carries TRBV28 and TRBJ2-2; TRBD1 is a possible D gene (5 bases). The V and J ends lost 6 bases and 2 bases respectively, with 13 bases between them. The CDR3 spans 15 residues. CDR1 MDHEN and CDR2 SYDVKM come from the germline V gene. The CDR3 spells CASSSRGINTGELFF. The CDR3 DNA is TGTGCCAGCAGCTCTAGGGGAATAAACACCGGGGAGCTGTTTTTT. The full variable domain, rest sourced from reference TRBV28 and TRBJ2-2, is DVKVTQSSRYLVKRTGEKVFLECVQDMDHENMFWYRQDPGLGLRLIYFSYDVKMKEKGDIPEGYSVSREKKERFSLILESASTNQTSMYLCASSSRGINTGELFFGEGSRLTVL.

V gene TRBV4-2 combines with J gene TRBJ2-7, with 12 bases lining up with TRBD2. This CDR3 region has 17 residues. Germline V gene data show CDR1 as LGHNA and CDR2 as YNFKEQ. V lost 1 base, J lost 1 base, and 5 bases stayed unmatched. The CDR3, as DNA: TGTGCCAGCAGCCAAGGGCTAGCGGGGGGGTTTTCCTACGAGCAGTACTTC. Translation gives CASSQGLAGGFSYEQYF.

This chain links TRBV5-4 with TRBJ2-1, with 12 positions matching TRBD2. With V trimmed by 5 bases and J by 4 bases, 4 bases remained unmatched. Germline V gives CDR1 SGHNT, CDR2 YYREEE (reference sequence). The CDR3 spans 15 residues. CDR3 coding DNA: TGTGCCAGCAGTCTGACTAGCGGGAGTTACAATGAGCAGTTCTTC. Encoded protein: CASSLTSGSYNEQFF.

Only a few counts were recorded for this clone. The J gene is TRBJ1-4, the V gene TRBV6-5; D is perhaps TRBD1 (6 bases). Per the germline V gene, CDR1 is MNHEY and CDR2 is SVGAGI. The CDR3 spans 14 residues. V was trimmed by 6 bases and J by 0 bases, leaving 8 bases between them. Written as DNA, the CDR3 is TGTGCCAGCAGGGACAGTGCAACTAATGAAAAACTGTTTTTT. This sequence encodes CASRDSATNEKLFF.

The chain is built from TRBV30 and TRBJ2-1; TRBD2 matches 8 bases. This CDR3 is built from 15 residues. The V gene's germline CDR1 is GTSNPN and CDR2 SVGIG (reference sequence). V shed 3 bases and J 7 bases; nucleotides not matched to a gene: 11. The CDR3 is CAWRSAGAPRNEQFF. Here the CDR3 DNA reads TGTGCCTGGAGATCAGCGGGGGCTCCCAGGAATGAGCAGTTCTTC.

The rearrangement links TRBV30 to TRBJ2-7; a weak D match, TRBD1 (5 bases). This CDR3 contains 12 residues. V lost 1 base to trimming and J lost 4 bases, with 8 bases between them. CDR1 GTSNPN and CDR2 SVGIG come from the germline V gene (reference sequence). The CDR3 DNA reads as TGTGCCTGGAGTGCCACAGGATACGAGCAGTACTTC. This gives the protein CAWSATGYEQYF.

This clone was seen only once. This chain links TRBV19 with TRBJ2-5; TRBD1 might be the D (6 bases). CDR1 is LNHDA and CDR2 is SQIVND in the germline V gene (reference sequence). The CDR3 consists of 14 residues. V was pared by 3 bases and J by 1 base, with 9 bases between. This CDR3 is CASSMGAVQETQYF. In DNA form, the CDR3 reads TGTGCCAGTAGTATGGGGGCAGTCCAAGAGACCCAGTACTTC.

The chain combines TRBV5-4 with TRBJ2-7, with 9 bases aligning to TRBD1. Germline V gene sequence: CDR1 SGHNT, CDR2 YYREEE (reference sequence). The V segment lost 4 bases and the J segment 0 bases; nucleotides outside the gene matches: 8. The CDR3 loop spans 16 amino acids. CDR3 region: CASSVDPGQGSYEQYF. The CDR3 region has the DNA TGTGCCAGCAGCGTCGACCCGGGACAGGGCTCCTACGAGCAGTACTTC.

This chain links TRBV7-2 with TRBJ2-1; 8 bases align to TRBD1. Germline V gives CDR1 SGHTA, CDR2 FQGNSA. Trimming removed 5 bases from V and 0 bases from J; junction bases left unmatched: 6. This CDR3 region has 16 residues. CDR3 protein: CASSLDRASSYNEQFF. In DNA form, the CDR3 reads TGTGCCAGCAGCCTGGACAGGGCGAGCTCCTACAATGAGCAGTTCTTC.

The CDR3 DNA reads as TGTGCCACCAGCAGAGTAGGGGGGGTCGGCTACGAGCAGTACTTC. Residues: CATSRVGGVGYEQYF. V is TRBV15 and J is TRBJ2-7, with D tentatively TRBD2 (7 bases). Trimming removed 1 base at V and 3 bases at J, with 13 bases between. The CDR3 is made up of 15 amino acids. Germline CDR1 and CDR2: LNHNV and YYDKDF (reference sequence).

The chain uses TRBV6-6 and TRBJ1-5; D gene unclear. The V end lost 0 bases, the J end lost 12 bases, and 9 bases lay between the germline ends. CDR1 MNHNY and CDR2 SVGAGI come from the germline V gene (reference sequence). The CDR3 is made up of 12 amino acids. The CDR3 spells CASSYSGGHQHF. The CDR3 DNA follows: TGTGCCAGCAGTTACTCGGGAGGTCACCAGCATTTT.

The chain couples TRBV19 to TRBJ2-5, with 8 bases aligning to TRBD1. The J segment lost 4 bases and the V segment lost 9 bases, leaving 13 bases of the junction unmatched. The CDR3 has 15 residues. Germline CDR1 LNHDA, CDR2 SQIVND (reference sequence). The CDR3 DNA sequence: TGTGCCAGCTCTCAGGGGGCCGGAGTAGGAGAGACCCAGTACTTC. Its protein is CASSQGAGVGETQYF.

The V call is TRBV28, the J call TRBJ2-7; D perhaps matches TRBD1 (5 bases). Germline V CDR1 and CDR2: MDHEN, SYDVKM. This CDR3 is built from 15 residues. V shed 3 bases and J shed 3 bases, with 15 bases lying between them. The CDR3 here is CASSLVRDSHYEQYF. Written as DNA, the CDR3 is TGTGCCAGCAGTTTGGTCCGAGACAGCCACTACGAGCAGTACTTC.

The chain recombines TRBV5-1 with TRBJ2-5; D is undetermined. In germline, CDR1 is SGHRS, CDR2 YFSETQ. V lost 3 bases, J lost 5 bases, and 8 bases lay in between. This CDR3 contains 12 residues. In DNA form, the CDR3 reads TGCGCCAGCAGCTCGGTCGGGGAGACCCAGTACTTC. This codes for CASSSVGETQYF.

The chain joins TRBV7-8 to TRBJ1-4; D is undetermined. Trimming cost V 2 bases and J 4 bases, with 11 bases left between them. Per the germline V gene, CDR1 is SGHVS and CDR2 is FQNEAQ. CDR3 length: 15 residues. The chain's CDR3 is CASSLRGLGNEKLFF. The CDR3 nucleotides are TGTGCCAGCAGCTTACGAGGGCTCGGTAATGAAAAACTGTTTTTT.

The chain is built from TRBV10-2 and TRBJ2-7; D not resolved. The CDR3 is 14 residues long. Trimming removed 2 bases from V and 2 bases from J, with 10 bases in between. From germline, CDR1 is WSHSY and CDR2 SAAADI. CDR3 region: CASSEQTAAYEQYF. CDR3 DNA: TGCGCCAGCAGTGAGCAAACAGCTGCCTACGAGCAGTACTTC.

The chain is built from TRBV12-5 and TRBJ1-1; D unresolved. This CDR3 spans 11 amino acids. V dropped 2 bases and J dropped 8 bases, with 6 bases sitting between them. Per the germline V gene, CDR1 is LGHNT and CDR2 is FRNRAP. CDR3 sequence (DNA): TGTGCTAGTGGTTTGTTGCAGGAAGCTTTCTTT. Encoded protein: CASGLLQEAFF.

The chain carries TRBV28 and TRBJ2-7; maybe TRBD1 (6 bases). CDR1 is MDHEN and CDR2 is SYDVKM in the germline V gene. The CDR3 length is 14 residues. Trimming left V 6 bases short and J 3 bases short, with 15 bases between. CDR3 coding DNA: TGTGCCAGCAGGCCAAGAGACAGGTTCTACGAGCAGTACTTC. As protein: CASRPRDRFYEQYF. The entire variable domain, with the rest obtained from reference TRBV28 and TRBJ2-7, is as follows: DVKVTQSSRYLVKRTGEKVFLECVQDMDHENMFWYRQDPGLGLRLIYFSYDVKMKEKGDIPEGYSVSREKKERFSLILESASTNQTSMYLCASRPRDRFYEQYFGPGTRLTVT.

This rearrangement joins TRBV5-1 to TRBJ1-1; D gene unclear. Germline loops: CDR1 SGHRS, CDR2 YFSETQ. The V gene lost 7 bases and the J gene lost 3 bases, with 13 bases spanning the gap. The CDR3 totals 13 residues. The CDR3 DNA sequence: TGCGCCAGCGGCCAAGAAGTGGACACTGAAGCTTTCTTT. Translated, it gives CASGQEVDTEAFF.

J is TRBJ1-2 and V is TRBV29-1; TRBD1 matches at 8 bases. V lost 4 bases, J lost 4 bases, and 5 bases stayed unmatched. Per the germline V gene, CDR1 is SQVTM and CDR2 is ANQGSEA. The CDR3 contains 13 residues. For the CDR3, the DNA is TGCAGCGTTGGGCGACAGGGGATCTATGGCTACACCTTC. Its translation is CSVGRQGIYGYTF. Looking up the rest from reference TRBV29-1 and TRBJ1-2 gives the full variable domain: SAVISQKPSRDICQRGTSLTIQCQVDSQVTMMFWYRQQPGQSLTLIATANQGSEATYESGFVIDKFPISRPNLTFSTLTVSNMSPEDSSIYLCSVGRQGIYGYTFGSGTRLTVV.

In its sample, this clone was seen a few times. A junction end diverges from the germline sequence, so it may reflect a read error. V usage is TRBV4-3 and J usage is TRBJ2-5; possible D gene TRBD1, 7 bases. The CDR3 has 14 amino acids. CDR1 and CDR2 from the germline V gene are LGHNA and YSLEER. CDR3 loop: CASSQGGGLETQYF. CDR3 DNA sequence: TGCGCCAGCAGTCAAGGAGGGGGCCTAGAGACCCAGTACTTC.

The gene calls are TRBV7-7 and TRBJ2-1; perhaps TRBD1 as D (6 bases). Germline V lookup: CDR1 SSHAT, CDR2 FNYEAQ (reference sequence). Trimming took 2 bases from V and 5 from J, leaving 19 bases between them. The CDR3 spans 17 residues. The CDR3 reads CASSLREYGDTHNEQFF. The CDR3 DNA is TGTGCCAGCAGCTTAAGGGAGTACGGGGACACACACAATGAGCAGTTCTTC.

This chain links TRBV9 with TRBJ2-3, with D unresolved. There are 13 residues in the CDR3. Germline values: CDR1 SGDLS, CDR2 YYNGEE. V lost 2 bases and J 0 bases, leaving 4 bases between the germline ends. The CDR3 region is CASSVPSTDTQYF. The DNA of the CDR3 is TGTGCCAGCAGCGTCCCTAGCACAGATACGCAGTATTTT.

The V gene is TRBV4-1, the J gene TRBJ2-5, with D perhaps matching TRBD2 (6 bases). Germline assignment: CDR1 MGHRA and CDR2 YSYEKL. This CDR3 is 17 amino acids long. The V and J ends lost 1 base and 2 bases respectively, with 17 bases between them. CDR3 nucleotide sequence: TGCGCCAGCAGCCAAGGGGCGGGACTCGGGAAACAAGAGACCCAGTACTTC. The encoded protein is CASSQGAGLGKQETQYF.

The CDR3 bases are TGTGCCAGCAGCGTGGGAGCCCTTAATGAAAAACTGTTTTTT. Amino acids: CASSVGALNEKLFF. The chain has TRBV5-4 and TRBJ1-4; D is undetermined. Trimming took off 4 bases at V and 4 bases at J, with 11 bases between the two ends. The CDR3 has 14 residues. The germline CDR1 and CDR2 sequences are SGHNT and YYREEE (reference sequence). The full variable domain, its missing parts supplied by reference TRBV5-4 and TRBJ1-4, is ETGVTQSPTHLIKTRGQQVTLRCSSQSGHNTVSWYQQALGQGPQFIFQYYREEENGRGNFPPRFSGLQFPNYSSELNVNALELDDSALYLCASSVGALNEKLFFGSGTQLSVL.